This is a list of T cell receptor beta chains from one sample in a study of radiation and T cells in renal cell carcinoma. Profiling relied on immunoSEQ multiplex PCR, and the TCRdb table lists in-frame clones only, not all of them. The repertoire has 150,000 to 200,000 clones, less than 90% of them found once; the top ten carry approximately 10%. The sample here was blood, taken from a patient whose treatment included radiotherapy and nephrectomy. The receptors derive from a woman between 45 and 60 years old with renal cell carcinoma. CDR3s include the opening cysteine and the closing phenylalanine or tryptophan. Fields, in order: V gene, CDR3 length, J gene, clone size, D gene, CDR3 DNA, CDR3 protein. A D gene is named only where the DNA matches it firmly. The size field is filled for only some rows; it gives once, few, many or a size class.

TRBV11-2,17,TRBJ2-7,-,TRBD2,TGTGCCAGCAGCTTAGATCCGTCTAGCGGTTACTCCTACGAGCAGTACTTC,CASSLDPSSGYSYEQYF
TRBV9,16,TRBJ2-1,-,-,TGTGCCAGCAGCGTAGTAAGCGGGACAGCGAACAATGAGCAGTTCTTC,CASSVVSGTANNEQFF
TRBV5-1,16,TRBJ2-2,few,-,TGCGCCAGCAGCTCGTTCTCAGGGCTACACACCGGGGAGCTGTTTTTT,CASSSFSGLHTGELFF
TRBV7-9,14,TRBJ2-7,-,-,TGTGCCAGCAGCCCCCCCGGGGCGCTCTACGAGCAGTACTTC,CASSPPGALYEQYF
TRBV14,19,TRBJ2-1,few,-,TGTGCCAGCAGCCAAGACGACCGGGATCCGAGGTCGACTTACAATGAGCAGTTCTTC,CASSQDDRDPRSTYNEQFF
TRBV15,16,TRBJ1-1,-,-,TGTGCCACCAGCAGAGCCCAAGACAGATTCAACACTGAAGCTTTCTTT,CATSRAQDRFNTEAFF
TRBV7-9,16,TRBJ2-1,once,-,TGTGCCAGCAGCTCCACCCGGACGGATCCCCTAATCGGGCAGTTCTTC,CASSSTRTDPLIGQFF
TRBV19,13,TRBJ1-6,few,-,TGTGCCAGCGAGACAGGTCCTAATTCACCCCTCCACTTT,CASETGPNSPLHF
TRBV5-1,17,TRBJ1-1,-,-,TGCGCTAGCAGCTTGGCGGGTACTAGGGGTATGAACACTGAAGCTTTCTTT,CASSLAGTRGMNTEAFF
TRBV18,16,TRBJ1-5,-,TRBD1,TGTGCCAGCTCACCGTCGCCGGGACAGGGGTCTCAGCCCCAGCATTTT,CASSPSPGQGSQPQHF
TRBV19,15,TRBJ1-1,-,-,TGTGCCAGTAGTATAGTCGGCACAGGCGACACTGAAGCTTTCTTT,CASSIVGTGDTEAFF
TRBV5-5,15,TRBJ1-5,-,-,TGTGCCAGCAGCTCGCAGGGGAACGGCAATCAGCCCCAGCATTTT,CASSSQGNGNQPQHF
TRBV19,15,TRBJ2-5,-,-,TGTGCCAGTAAAAGCAGCGGGGCAGGGGGAGAGACCCAGTACTTC,CASKSSGAGGETQYF
TRBV19,14,TRBJ2-2,-,TRBD1,TGTGCCAGTAGTCTGACAGGGATAGCCGGGGAGCTGTTTTTT,CASSLTGIAGELFF
TRBV14,15,TRBJ1-2,-,-,TGTGCCAGCAGTCTTACCCCCGGGACGGCGGACGGCTACACCTTC,CASSLTPGTADGYTF
TRBV19,15,TRBJ1-2,-,-,TGTGCCAGTAGTTCACACCCTCAAGACAGCTATGGCTACACCTTC,CASSSHPQDSYGYTF
TRBV9,15,TRBJ1-1,-,-,TGTGCCAGCAGCGTAGGACTCGGCTTTCGACCTGAAGCTTTCTTT,CASSVGLGFRPEAFF
TRBV16,15,TRBJ2-1,few,-,TGTGCCAGCAGCCAATCGGGAACAGGTGACCTCGAGCAGTTCTTC,CASSQSGTGDLEQFF
TRBV28,14,TRBJ1-1,-,-,TGTGCCGGACGAGGCGGGGGCGCAGGCACTGAAGCTTTCTTT,CAGRGGGAGTEAFF
TRBV2,12,TRBJ1-1,-,-,TGTGCCAGCGGACAGACGAACACTGAAGCTTTCTTT,CASGQTNTEAFF
TRBV27,15,TRBJ2-7,-,-,TGTGCCAGCAGCTCCCCACAGGTGTCCTCCTACGAGCAGTACTTC,CASSSPQVSSYEQYF
TRBV9,15,TRBJ1-6,-,-,TGTGCCAGCAGCGGTACAAGCTCCTATAATTCACCCCTCCACTTT,CASSGTSSYNSPLHF
TRBV5-1,13,TRBJ2-1,once,-,TGCGCCAGCTCCTTGCGGGGTCTGCCTGAGCAGTTCTTC,CASSLRGLPEQFF
TRBV5-1,15,TRBJ2-1,-,TRBD2,TGCGCCAGCAGCTTGGCCCTAGCGGGTTACAATGAGCAGTTCTTC,CASSLALAGYNEQFF
TRBV6-1,14,TRBJ1-1,-,-,TGTGCCAGCAGTGATGGGGGGCTGAACACTGAAGCTTTCTTT,CASSDGGLNTEAFF
TRBV6-5,13,TRBJ1-2,few,-,TGTGCCAGCATATCCCCAGGGGTCTATGGCTACACCTTC,CASISPGVYGYTF
TRBV30,13,TRBJ1-5,-,-,TGTGCCTGGAGTGTACAGGGATATCAGCCCCAGCATTTT,CAWSVQGYQPQHF
TRBV6-5,14,TRBJ1-1,-,-,TGTGCCAGCAGAAACGGGGACGTCCGGACTGAAGCTTTCTTT,CASRNGDVRTEAFF
TRBV10-3,16,TRBJ2-1,-,-,TGTGCCATCAGTGAGTCGGGCGGGGTCATAGGCGATGAGCAGTTCTTC,CAISESGGVIGDEQFF
TRBV7-7,18,TRBJ1-1,-,-,TGTGCTAGCAGCCCAGACCGGAGTGACCTAGACATGAACACTGAAGCTTTCTTT,CASSPDRSDLDMNTEAFF
TRBV9,14,TRBJ2-7,-,-,TGTGCCAGCAGCGTAGCCCCATCTCCCTACGAGCAGTACTTC,CASSVAPSPYEQYF
TRBV18,15,TRBJ2-5,-,-,TGTGCCAGCTCACCACGGCGGGACAGCCAAGAGACCCAGTACTTC,CASSPRRDSQETQYF
TRBV7-8,15,TRBJ2-5,-,TRBD2,TGTGCCAGCACGCACCGGGACTACCCAACGGAGACCCAGTACTTC,CASTHRDYPTETQYF
TRBV14,13,TRBJ1-1,-,-,TGTGCCAGCAGCCAGTCAAGAGGGACTGAAGCTTTCTTT,CASSQSRGTEAFF
TRBV13,14,TRBJ2-7,once,TRBD1,TGTGCCAGCAGCTTAACAGGGGAAACCTACGAGCAGTACTTC,CASSLTGETYEQYF
TRBV4-3,16,TRBJ1-4,-,-,TGCGCCAGCAGCCAAGATCAGGCGAGGGGTTCCGAAAAACTGTTTTTT,CASSQDQARGSEKLFF
TRBV5-8,15,TRBJ1-1,once,TRBD1,TGTGCCAGCAGCACGGGACAGAACATGAACACTGAAGCTTTCTTT,CASSTGQNMNTEAFF
TRBV19,16,TRBJ2-7,-,TRBD1,TGTGCCAGTAGTATAGATCCGAGGGACAGCAAGTCCGAGCAGTACTTC,CASSIDPRDSKSEQYF
TRBV5-8,12,TRBJ1-1,-,-,TGTGCCAGCAGCCTCAGGGGCACTGAAGCTTTCTTT,CASSLRGTEAFF
TRBV15,16,TRBJ1-5,-,-,TGTGCCACCAGCAGAGGGTCGACACCCCCTAATCAGCCCCAGCATTTT,CATSRGSTPPNQPQHF
TRBV25-1,14,TRBJ2-2,-,TRBD1,TGTGCCAGCAGAAGGACAGGGAAAACGGGGGAGCTGTTTTTT,CASRRTGKTGELFF
TRBV7-6,15,TRBJ1-1,-,-,TGTGCCAGCAGCTTAGAGCCTTTAATGAACACTGAAGCTTTCTTT,CASSLEPLMNTEAFF
TRBV9,15,TRBJ2-7,-,-,TGTGCCAGCAGCGTAAGCGGCAGGGAAGGTTCCGAGCAGTACTTC,CASSVSGREGSEQYF
TRBV9,15,TRBJ2-7,-,-,TGTGCCAGCAGCGTAGAGTCAGGGTCCGCTTACGAGCAGTACTTC,CASSVESGSAYEQYF
TRBV7-8,14,TRBJ2-7,-,-,TGTGCCAGCAGCTTAGCGAAGGCAGCCTACGAGCAGTACTTC,CASSLAKAAYEQYF
TRBV6-5,13,TRBJ1-5,-,TRBD1,TGTGCCAGCAGCAACAGGGGTAATCAGCCCCAGCATTTT,CASSNRGNQPQHF
TRBV27,15,TRBJ1-6,once,TRBD1,TGTGCCAGCAGTGCCGGGACAGGGTTAGTATCACCCCTCCACTTT,CASSAGTGLVSPLHF
TRBV5-1,15,TRBJ2-2,-,-,TGCGCCAGCAGCTTGGTGGCAGCAGGCACCGGGGAGCTGTTTTTT,CASSLVAAGTGELFF
TRBV6-5,15,TRBJ1-4,-,-,TGTGCCAGCAGTTACGCGAGGGGAGATAATGAAAAACTGTTTTTT,CASSYARGDNEKLFF
TRBV29-1,14,TRBJ2-7,-,-,TGCAGCGCCCTGATACCTCGGACGGGCTACGAGCAGTACTTC,CSALIPRTGYEQYF
TRBV6-5,15,TRBJ1-5,few,-,TGTGCCAGCAAACGGCTCTCGTATAGCAATCAGCCCCAGCATTTT,CASKRLSYSNQPQHF
TRBV2,18,TRBJ2-6,once,-,TGTGCCAGCATGCCAAACCTCAGGGATCCCTCTGGGGCCAACGTCCTGACTTTC,CASMPNLRDPSGANVLTF
TRBV18,14,TRBJ1-2,-,-,TGTGCCAGCTCCCTTGGCGGGGATAACTATGGCTACACCTTC,CASSLGGDNYGYTF
TRBV12-5,13,TRBJ1-2,-,-,TGTGCTAGTGGTTTGGGGCATCCCTATGGCTACACCTTC,CASGLGHPYGYTF